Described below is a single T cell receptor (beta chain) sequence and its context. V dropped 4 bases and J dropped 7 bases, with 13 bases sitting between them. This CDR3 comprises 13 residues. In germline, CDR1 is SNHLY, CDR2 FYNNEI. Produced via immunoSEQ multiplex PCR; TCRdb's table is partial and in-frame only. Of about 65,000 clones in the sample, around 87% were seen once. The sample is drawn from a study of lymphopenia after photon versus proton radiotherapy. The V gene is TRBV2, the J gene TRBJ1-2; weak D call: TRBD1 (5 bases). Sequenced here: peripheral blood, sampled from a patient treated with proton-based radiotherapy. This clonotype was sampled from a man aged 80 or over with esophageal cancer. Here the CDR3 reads CASSGVGVGGYTF. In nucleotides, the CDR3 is TGTGCCAGCAGTGGGGTGGGGGTTGGTGGCTACACCTTC.